A single sample gave rise to the 10 T cell receptor beta chains below, sequenced in a study of identical twins. TCRdb re-derived calls from the 5' RACE reads in MiXCR, one entry per CDR3 protein. The sample has about 530,000 distinct CDR3 sequences, around 20% seen once. This sample was shared with a second study, whose subject was yellow fever vaccine responses in identical twins.

Sequencing used CD4+ T cells sorted from blood. The receptor source for this set is a woman aged 18-29 years in good health.

V is TRBV6-4 and J is TRBJ1-5, with unresolved D. V dropped 8 bases and J dropped 4 bases, with 12 bases sitting between them. CDR3 length equals 13 residues. Germline CDR1 MRHNA, CDR2 SNTAGT. The CDR3 reads CASSGRVNQPQHF. DNA for the CDR3: TGTGCCAGCTCGGGCAGAGTAAATCAGCCCCAGCATTTT.

Turning to this clonotype: One end of the junction is discordant with germline, which a read error may explain. The chain uses TRBV20-1 and TRBJ2-7; 9 bases line up with TRBD2. Per germline, CDR1 DFQATT and CDR2 SNEGSKA (reference sequence). This CDR3 spans 16 amino acids. Here the CDR3 reads CSARGTPGLAVYEQYF. Here the CDR3 DNA reads TGCAGTGCCAGAGGGACTCCGGGACTAGCCGTCTACGAGCAGTACTTC.

The chain employs TRBV6-1 and TRBJ2-7, with D uncertain. This CDR3 has 15 residues. Trimming removed 2 bases from V and 3 bases from J, with 14 bases in between. Germline V gene data show CDR1 as MNHNS and CDR2 as SASEGT. CDR3 in amino acids: CASSERALGFYEQYV. Here the CDR3 DNA reads TGTGCCAGCAGTGAAAGGGCCTTAGGGTTCTACGAGCAGTACGTC.

The sample holds a few counts of this clonotype. This rearrangement joins TRBV19 to TRBJ2-1; 7 bases fit TRBD2. This CDR3 has 14 amino acids. The V and J ends lost 0 bases and 12 bases, in that order; junction bases with no gene match: 8. Germline V gene sequence: CDR1 LNHDA, CDR2 SQIVND (reference sequence). The chain's CDR3 is CASSIDEASGGQFF. In DNA, the CDR3 is TGTGCCAGTAGTATAGATGAAGCTAGCGGAGGGCAGTTCTTC.

V gene TRBV28 combines with J gene TRBJ2-3, with no clear D. The CDR3 contains 13 residues. V was clipped by 10 bases and J by 5 bases, with 16 bases between them. Germline V gene sequence: CDR1 MDHEN, CDR2 SYDVKM. This CDR3 is CANAQAGEDTQYF. CDR3 sequence (DNA): TGTGCCAATGCCCAGGCTGGAGAAGATACGCAGTATTTT.

The chain couples TRBV10-3 to TRBJ2-6, with D perhaps matching TRBD1 (6 bases). From germline, CDR1 is ENHRY and CDR2 SYGVKD. This CDR3 contains 14 residues. V was shortened by 4 bases and J by 8 bases, with 12 bases between the two germline ends. As DNA, the CDR3 is TGTGCCATCAGTGTCGCAGGGGAGACCAACGTCCTGACTTTC. Translated, it gives CAISVAGETNVLTF.

This rearrangement joins TRBV3-1 to TRBJ2-1; 8 bases are shared with TRBD1. V lost 1 base, J lost 9 bases, and 8 bases stayed unmatched. CDR3 length: 15 residues. The germline gives CDR1 LGHDT, CDR2 YNNKEL (reference sequence). CDR3 region: CASSQGTGLGGEQFF. The DNA for the CDR3 is TGTGCCAGCAGCCAAGGGACAGGGCTTGGCGGTGAGCAGTTCTTC.

The table lists this clonotype with a few counts. The chain carries TRBV12-3 or TRBV12-4 and TRBJ2-1; TRBD2 agrees at 10 bases. V dropped 6 bases and J dropped 7; count of bases not matched to a gene: 9. The CDR3 spans 15 residues. CDR3 region: CASSTSGTAVNEQFF. The CDR3 region has the DNA TGTGCCAGCAGCACTAGCGGGACCGCTGTTAATGAGCAGTTCTTC.

This clonotype turned up a few times. The chain recombines TRBV20-1 with TRBJ1-5, with a possible D match to TRBD1 (6 bases). Between the trimmed V and J ends, which lost 3 bases and 0 bases, there was a span of 9 bases. The CDR3 extends over 14 amino acids. In germline, CDR1 is DFQATT, CDR2 SNEGSKA (reference sequence). The CDR3 DNA sequence: TGCAGTGCTAGGCGGGACACTAGCAATCAGCCCCAGCATTTT. This codes for CSARRDTSNQPQHF.

This chain uses TRBV4-2 with TRBJ2-6; D call uncertain. Trimming cost V 1 base and J 0 bases, with 16 bases left between them. This CDR3 spans 19 amino acids. CDR1 is LGHNA and CDR2 is YNFKEQ in the germline V gene. This CDR3 is CASSQASWVTFSGANVLTF. As DNA, the CDR3 is TGTGCCAGCAGCCAAGCCTCTTGGGTCACCTTCTCTGGGGCCAACGTCCTGACTTTC.